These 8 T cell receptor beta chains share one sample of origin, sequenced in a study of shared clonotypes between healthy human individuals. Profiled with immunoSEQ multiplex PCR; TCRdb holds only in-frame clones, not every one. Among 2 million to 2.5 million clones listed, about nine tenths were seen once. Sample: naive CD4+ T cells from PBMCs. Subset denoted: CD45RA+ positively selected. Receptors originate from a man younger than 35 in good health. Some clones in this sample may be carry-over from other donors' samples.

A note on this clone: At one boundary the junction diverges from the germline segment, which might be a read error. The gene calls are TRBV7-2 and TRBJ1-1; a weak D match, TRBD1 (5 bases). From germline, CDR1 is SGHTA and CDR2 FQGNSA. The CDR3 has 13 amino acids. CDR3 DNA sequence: TGTGCCAGCAGTCGGGGACGGGGCCTGGAAGGTTTCTTT. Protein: CASSRGRGLEGFF. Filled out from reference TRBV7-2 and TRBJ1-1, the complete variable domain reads GAGVSQSPSNKVTEKGKDVELRCDPISGHTALYWYRQSLGQGLEFLIYFQGNSAPDKSGLPSDRFSAERTGGSVSTLTIQRTQQEDSAVYLCASSRGRGLEGFFGQGTRLTVV.

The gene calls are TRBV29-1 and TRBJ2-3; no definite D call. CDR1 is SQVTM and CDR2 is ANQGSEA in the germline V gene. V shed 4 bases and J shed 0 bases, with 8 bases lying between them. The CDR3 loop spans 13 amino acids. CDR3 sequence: CSVGPASTDTQYF. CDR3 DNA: TGCAGCGTTGGCCCGGCTAGCACAGATACGCAGTATTTT.

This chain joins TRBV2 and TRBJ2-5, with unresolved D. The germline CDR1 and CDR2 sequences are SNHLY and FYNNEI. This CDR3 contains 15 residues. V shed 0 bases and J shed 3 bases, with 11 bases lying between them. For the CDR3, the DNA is TGTGCCAGCAGTGAAGCGTGGGGATCGGAAGAGACCCAGTACTTC. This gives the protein CASSEAWGSEETQYF.

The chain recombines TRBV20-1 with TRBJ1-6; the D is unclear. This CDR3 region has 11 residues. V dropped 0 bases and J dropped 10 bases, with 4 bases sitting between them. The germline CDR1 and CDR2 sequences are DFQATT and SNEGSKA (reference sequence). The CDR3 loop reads CSARDQSPLHF. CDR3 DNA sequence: TGCAGTGCTAGAGATCAGTCACCCCTCCACTTT.

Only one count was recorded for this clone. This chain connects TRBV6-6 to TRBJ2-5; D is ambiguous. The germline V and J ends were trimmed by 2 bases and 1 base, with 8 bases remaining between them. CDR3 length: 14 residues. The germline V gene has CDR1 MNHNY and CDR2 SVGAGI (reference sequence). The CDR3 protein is CASSYPRVQETQYF. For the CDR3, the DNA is TGTGCCAGCAGTTACCCTAGAGTCCAAGAGACCCAGTACTTC.

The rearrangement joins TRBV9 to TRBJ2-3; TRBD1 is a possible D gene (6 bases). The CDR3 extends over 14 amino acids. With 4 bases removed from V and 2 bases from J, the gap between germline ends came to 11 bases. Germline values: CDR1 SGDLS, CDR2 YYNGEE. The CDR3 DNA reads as TGTGCCAGCAGCTCGGGACAATACACAGATACGCAGTATTTT. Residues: CASSSGQYTDTQYF.

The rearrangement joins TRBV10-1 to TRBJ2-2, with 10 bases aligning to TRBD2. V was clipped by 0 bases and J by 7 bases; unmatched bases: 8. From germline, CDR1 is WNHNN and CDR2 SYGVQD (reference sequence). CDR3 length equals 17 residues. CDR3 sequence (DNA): TGCGCCAGCAGTGAGTCGAGAAGCGGGAGGGGGAACGGGGAGCTGTTTTTT. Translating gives CASSESRSGRGNGELFF.

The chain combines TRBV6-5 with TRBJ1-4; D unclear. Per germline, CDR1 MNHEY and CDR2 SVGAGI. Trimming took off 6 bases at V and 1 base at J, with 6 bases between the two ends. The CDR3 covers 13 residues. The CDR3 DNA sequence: TGTGCCAGCAGCTTAAGAACTAATGAAAAACTGTTTTTT. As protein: CASSLRTNEKLFF.